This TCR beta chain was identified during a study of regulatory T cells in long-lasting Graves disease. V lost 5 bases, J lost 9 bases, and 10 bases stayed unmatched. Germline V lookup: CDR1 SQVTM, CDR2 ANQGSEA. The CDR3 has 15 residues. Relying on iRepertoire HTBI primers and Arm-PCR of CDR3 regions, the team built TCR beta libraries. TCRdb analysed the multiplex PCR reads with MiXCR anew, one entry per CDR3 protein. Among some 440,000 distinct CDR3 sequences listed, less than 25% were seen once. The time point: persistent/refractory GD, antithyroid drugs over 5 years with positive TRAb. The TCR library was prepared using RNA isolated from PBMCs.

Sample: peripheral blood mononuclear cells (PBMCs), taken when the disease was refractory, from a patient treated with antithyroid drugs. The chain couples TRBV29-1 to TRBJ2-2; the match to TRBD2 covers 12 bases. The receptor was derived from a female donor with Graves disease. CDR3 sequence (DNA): TGCAGCGTTAACCAACTAGCGGGAGGTTCCCGGGAGCTGTTTTTT. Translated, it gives CSVNQLAGGSRELFF.